In this sample, the clone carrying this T cell receptor beta chain turned up many times. This entry belongs to a study of T-cell reconstitution after alpha-beta-depleted transplantation in children. Library preparation (for TCRbeta) was performed with unique molecular identifiers. TCRdb re-called the PCR reads with MiXCR, one entry per CDR3 protein. The data contain roughly 400,000 distinct CDR3 sequences, 20% of them singletons. Germline V gene lookup returns CDR1 DFQATT and CDR2 SNEGSKA (reference sequence). The V gene end was trimmed by 3 bases and the J gene end by 6 bases; junction bases not matched to a gene: 9. The CDR3 is made up of 15 amino acids.

The specimen was PBMCs from the stem cell graft donor, collected from the stem cell graft. The rearrangement links TRBV20-1 to TRBJ1-1, with TRBD1 identical over 11 bases. The clonotype comes from a human donor who donated a stem cell graft to a child with acute myeloid leukemia. The CDR3 coding sequence is TGCAGTGCTAGCGATCCGGGACAGGGGGTGTCTGAAGCTTTCTTT. As protein: CSASDPGQGVSEAFF.